The T cell receptor (beta chain) under discussion was sequenced for a study of OX40 agonist ivuxolimab in advanced cancers. This clone has a single count. The assay was immunoSEQ multiplex PCR, and TCRdb's table has in-frame clones only and misses some. The profile shows 50,000 to 70,000 clones, more than 80% of them singletons. Germline V lookup: CDR1 MNHEY, CDR2 SMNVEV (reference sequence). The CDR3 totals 16 residues. V lost 5 bases to trimming and J lost 4 bases; unmatched junction nucleotides: 6. The sequence was collected from an adult with an advanced solid tumor such as melanoma, head and neck, liver or kidney cancer. This chain links TRBV27 with TRBJ2-3, with 13 bases fitting TRBD2. The input for sequencing was CD4+ or CD8+ T cells sorted from blood, taken in a trial of the OX40 agonist ivuxolimab. The DNA of the CDR3 is TGTGCCAGCAGTGTACTAGCGGGAGGGCACCCAGATACGCAGTATTTT. Amino acid sequence: CASSVLAGGHPDTQYF.